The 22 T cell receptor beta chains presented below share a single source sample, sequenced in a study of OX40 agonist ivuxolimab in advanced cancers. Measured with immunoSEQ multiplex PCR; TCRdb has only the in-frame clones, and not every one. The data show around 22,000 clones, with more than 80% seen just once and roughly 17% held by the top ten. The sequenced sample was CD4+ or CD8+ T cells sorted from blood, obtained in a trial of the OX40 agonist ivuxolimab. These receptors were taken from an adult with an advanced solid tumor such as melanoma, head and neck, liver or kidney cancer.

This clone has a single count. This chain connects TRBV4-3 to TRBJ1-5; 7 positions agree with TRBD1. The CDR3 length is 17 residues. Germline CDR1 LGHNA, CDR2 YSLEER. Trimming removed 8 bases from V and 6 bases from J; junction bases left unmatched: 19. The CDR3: CASPQGGGREGRQPQHF. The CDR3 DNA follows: TGCGCCAGCCCCCAGGGAGGGGGCAGGGAAGGACGTCAGCCCCAGCATTTT.

The DNA of the CDR3 is TGTGCCAGCAGCGAATACAGGGGGCGCGGGAATGAGCAGTTCTTC. Translating gives CASSEYRGRGNEQFF. The chain links TRBV11-2 to TRBJ2-1, with 9 bases fitting TRBD1. The V gene's germline CDR1 is SGHAT and CDR2 FQNNGV. The CDR3 is 15 residues long. V was pared by 5 bases and J by 7 bases, with 9 bases of the junction left unmatched.

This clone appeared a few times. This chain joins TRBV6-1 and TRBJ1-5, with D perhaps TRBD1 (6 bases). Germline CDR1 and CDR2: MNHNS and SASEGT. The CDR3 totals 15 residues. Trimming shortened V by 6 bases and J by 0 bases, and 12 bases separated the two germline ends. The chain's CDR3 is CASRTRTVSNQPQHF. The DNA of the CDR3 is TGTGCCAGCAGAACCCGGACAGTTAGCAATCAGCCCCAGCATTTT.

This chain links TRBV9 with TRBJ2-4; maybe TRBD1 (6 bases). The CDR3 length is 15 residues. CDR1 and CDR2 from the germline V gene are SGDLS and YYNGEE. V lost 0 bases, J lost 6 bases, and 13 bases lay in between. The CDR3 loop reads CASSVEGRGGNIQYF. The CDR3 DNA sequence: TGTGCCAGCAGCGTAGAGGGTCGAGGGGGAAACATTCAGTACTTC. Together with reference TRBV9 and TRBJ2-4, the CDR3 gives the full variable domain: DSGVTQTPKHLITATGQRVTLRCSPRSGDLSVYWYQQSLDQGLQFLIQYYNGEERAKGNILERFSAQQFPDLHSELNLSSLELGDSALYFCASSVEGRGGNIQYFGAGTRLSVL.

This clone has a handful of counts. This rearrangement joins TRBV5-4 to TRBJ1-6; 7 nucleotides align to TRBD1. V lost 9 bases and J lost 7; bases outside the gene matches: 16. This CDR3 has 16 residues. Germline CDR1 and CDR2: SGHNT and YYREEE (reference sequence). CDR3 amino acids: CATRSGGYNVNSPLHF. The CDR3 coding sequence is TGTGCCACCCGGTCAGGGGGGTATAATGTGAATTCACCCCTCCACTTT.

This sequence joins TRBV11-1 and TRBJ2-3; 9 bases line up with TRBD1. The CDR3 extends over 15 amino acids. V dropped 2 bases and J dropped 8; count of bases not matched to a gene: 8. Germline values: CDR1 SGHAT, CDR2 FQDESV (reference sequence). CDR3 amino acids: CASSLTRDREGTQYF. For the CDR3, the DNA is TGTGCCAGCAGCTTAACCCGGGACAGGGAGGGTACGCAGTATTTT.

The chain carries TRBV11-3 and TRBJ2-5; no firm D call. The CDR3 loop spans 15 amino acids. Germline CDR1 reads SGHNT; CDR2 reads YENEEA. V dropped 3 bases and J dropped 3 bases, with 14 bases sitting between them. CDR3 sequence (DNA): TGTGCCAGCAGCTTCGGGCTAGGAACGAAAGAGACCCAGTACTTC. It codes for CASSFGLGTKETQYF.

The CDR3 loop reads CASSSETDTQYF. CDR3 DNA sequence: TGTGCCAGCAGCTCCGAAACAGATACGCAGTATTTT. V and J are TRBV11-1 and TRBJ2-3; no reliable D call. The germline V gene has CDR1 SGHAT and CDR2 FQDESV (reference sequence). This CDR3 contains 12 residues. V shed 4 bases and J shed 3 bases, with 5 bases lying between them.

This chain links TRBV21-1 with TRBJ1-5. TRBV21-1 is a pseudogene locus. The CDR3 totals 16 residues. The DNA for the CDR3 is TGTGCCAGCAGCAAAGAGGAGACACCGGTTGGTCAGCCCCAGCATTTT. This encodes CASSKEETPVGQPQHF.

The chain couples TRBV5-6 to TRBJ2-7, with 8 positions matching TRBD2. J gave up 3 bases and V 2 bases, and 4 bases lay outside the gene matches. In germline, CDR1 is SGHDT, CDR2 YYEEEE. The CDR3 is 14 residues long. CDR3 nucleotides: TGTGCCAGCAGCTTTTCTGCGGGAGGCTACGAGCAGTACTTC. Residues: CASSFSAGGYEQYF.

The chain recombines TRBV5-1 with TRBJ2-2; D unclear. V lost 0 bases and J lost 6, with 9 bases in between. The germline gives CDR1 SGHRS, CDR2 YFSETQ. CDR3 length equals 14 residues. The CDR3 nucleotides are TGCGCCAGCAGCTTGGCAATTTCCCCCGGGGAGCTGTTTTTT. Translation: CASSLAISPGELFF.

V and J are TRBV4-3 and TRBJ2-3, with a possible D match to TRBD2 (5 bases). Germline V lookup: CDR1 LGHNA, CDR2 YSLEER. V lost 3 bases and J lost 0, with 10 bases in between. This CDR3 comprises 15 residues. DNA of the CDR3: TGCGCCAGCAGCCAGCAGACTACGAGCACAGATACGCAGTATTTT. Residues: CASSQQTTSTDTQYF.

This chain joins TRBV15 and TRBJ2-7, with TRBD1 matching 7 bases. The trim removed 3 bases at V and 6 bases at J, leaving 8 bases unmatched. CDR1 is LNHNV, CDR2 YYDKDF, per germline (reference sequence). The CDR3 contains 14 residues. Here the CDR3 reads CATSSNRGPLEQYF. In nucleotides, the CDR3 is TGTGCCACCAGCAGTAACAGGGGTCCCCTCGAGCAGTACTTC. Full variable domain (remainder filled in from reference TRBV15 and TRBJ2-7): DAMVIQNPRYQVTQFGKPVTLSCSQTLNHNVMYWYQQKSSQAPKLLFHYYDKDFNNEADTPDNFQSRRPNTSFCFLDIRSPGLGDTAMYLCATSSNRGPLEQYFGPGTRLTVT.

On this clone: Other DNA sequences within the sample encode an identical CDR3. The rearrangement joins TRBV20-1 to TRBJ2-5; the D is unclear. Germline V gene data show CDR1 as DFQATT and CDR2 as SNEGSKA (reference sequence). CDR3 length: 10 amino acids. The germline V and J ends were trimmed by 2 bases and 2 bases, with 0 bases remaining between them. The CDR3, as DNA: TGCAGTGCTAGACAAGAGACCCAGTACTTC. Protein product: CSARQETQYF.

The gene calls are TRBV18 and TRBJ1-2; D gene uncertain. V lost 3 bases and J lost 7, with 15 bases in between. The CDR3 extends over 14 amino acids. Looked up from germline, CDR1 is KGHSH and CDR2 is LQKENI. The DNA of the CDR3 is TGTGCCAGCTCACCGCTTTACGAGTCGGGTGGCTACACCTTC. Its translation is CASSPLYESGGYTF.

CDR3 in amino acids: CASSPGLVNEQFF. The CDR3 DNA is TGTGCCAGCAGTCCGGGACTAGTCAATGAGCAGTTCTTC. The rearrangement uses TRBV2 and TRBJ2-1, with 8 bases that match TRBD2. This CDR3 region has 13 residues. With 5 bases clipped from V and 6 bases from J, the junction kept 3 bases outside the gene matches. CDR1 is SNHLY and CDR2 is FYNNEI in the germline V gene.

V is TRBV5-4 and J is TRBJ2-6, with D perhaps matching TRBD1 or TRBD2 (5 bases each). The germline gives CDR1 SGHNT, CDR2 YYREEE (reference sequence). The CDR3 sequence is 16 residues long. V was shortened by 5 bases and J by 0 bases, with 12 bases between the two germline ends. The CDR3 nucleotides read TGTGCCAGCAGTTCGGGACGTCTCTCTGGGGCCAACGTCCTGACTTTC. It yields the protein CASSSGRLSGANVLTF.

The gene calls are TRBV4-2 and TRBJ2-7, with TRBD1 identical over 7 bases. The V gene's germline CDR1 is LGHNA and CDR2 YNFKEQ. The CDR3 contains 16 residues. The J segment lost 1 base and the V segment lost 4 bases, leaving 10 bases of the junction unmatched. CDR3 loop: CASSRYGTAQSYEQYF. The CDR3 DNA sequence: TGTGCCAGCAGCCGCTACGGGACAGCGCAATCCTACGAGCAGTACTTC.

For the CDR3, the DNA is TGTGCCAGCAGGACAGGGAGCTCCTACAATGAGCAGTTCTTC. This encodes CASRTGSSYNEQFF. J is TRBJ2-1 and V is TRBV25-1; TRBD1 matches 7 bases. Trimming removed 6 bases from V and 0 bases from J; junction bases left unmatched: 2. Germline-derived CDR1 and CDR2 are MGHDK and SYGVNS. This CDR3 spans 14 amino acids.

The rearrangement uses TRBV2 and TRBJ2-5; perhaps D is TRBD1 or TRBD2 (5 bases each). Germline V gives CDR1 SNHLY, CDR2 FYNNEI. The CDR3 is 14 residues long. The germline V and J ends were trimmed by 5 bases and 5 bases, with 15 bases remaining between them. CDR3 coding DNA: TGTGCCAGCAGTTGGGGCCCAACGGGGGAGACCCAGTACTTC. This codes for CASSWGPTGETQYF.

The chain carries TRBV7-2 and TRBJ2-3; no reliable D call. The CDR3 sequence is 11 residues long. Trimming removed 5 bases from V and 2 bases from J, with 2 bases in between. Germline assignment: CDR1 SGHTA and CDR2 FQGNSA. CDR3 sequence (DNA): TGTGCCAGCAGCGTCACAGATACGCAGTATTTT. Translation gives CASSVTDTQYF.

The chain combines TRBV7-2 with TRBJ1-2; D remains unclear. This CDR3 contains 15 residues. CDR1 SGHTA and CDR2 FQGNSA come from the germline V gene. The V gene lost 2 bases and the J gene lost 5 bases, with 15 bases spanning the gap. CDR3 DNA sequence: TGTGCCAGCAGCTTATCGCGTTCAGAGAATTATGGCTACACCTTC. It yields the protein CASSLSRSENYGYTF.